These 13 T cell receptor beta chains were sequenced from one sample in a study of shared clonotypes between healthy human individuals. Clones were read by immunoSEQ multiplex PCR, and TCRdb kept only the in-frame ones, dropping some. The sample has around 750,000 clones, about 74% seen once. The sample taken for sequencing was memory CD4+ T cells sorted from blood. Regarding subset: CD45RA-negative fraction. These receptor sequences come from a woman in her 30s in good health.

V gene TRBV28 combines with J gene TRBJ2-3; a weak D match, TRBD2 (6 bases). Germline V gene data show CDR1 as MDHEN and CDR2 as SYDVKM. The length of the CDR3 is 11 residues. The V and J ends lost 4 bases and 10 bases respectively, with 9 bases between them. The CDR3 reads CASSSGVAQYF. CDR3 DNA: TGTGCCAGCAGTTCGGGAGTAGCGCAGTATTTT.

V usage is TRBV19 and J usage is TRBJ2-7, with D perhaps matching TRBD2 (5 bases). From germline, CDR1 is LNHDA and CDR2 SQIVND (reference sequence). The CDR3 is made up of 12 amino acids. DNA of the CDR3: TGTGCTTTAGCCGGGGACTCCTACGAGCAGTACTTC. It specifies CALAGDSYEQYF. The full variable domain, rest sourced from reference TRBV19 and TRBJ2-7, is DGGITQSPKYLFRKEGQNVTLSCEQNLNHDAMYWYRQDPGQGLRLIYYSQIVNDFQKGDIAEGYSVSREKKESFPLTVTSAQKNPTAFYLCALAGDSYEQYFGPGTRLTVT.

The J gene is TRBJ2-5, the V gene TRBV4-1; weak D call: TRBD2 (5 bases). The better agreement between TRBJ2-7 and the DNA end casts doubt on the J call. The germline gives CDR1 MGHRA, CDR2 YSYEKL. The CDR3 is 13 residues long. The CDR3 here is CASSHVGAYEQYF. CDR3 nucleotide sequence: TGCGCCAGCAGCCATGTCGGGGCCTACGAGCAGTACTTC.

The chain uses TRBV2 and TRBJ2-4, with a tentative D call TRBD2 (5 bases). The CDR3 extends over 13 amino acids. Trimming removed 1 base from V and 5 bases from J, with 6 bases in between. Germline V gene sequence: CDR1 SNHLY, CDR2 FYNNEI. The CDR3 DNA is TGTGCCAGCAGTGAAGAGCGGCAAAACATTCAGTACTTC. Its translation: CASSEERQNIQYF.

This clone came up a few times. This chain connects TRBV28 to TRBJ1-1; D uncertain. Germline CDR1 and CDR2: MDHEN and SYDVKM. The CDR3 covers 11 residues. Trimming left V 5 bases short and J 11 bases short, with 12 bases between. CDR3 in amino acids: CASSLTRRAFF. CDR3 sequence (DNA): TGTGCCAGCAGTCTCACGAGGAGGGCTTTCTTT.

The chain couples TRBV4-1 to TRBJ2-1; D gene unclear. Germline loops: CDR1 MGHRA, CDR2 YSYEKL. The CDR3 spans 11 residues. Deletions cut 0 bases from V and 9 bases from J, with 3 bases between. CDR3 DNA: TGCGCCAGCAGCCAAGAGTCTGAGCAGTTCTTC. It is translated as CASSQESEQFF.

The chain recombines TRBV11-2 with TRBJ1-6; D is uncertain. The CDR3 has 12 residues. With 2 bases removed from V and 10 bases from J, the gap between germline ends came to 6 bases. The germline V gene has CDR1 SGHAT and CDR2 FQNNGV. The CDR3 DNA follows: TGTGCCAGCAGCTTACAGGAGTCACCCCTCCACTTT. It yields the protein CASSLQESPLHF.

This sequence joins TRBV25-1 and TRBJ1-4; tentative D call: TRBD1 (6 bases). Trimming pared 3 bases from V and 4 bases from J, leaving 6 bases between. This CDR3 is built from 13 residues. Germline V gene lookup returns CDR1 MGHDK and CDR2 SYGVNS. CDR3 DNA: TGTGCCAGCAGTGACAGGGGTAATGAAAAACTGTTTTTT. The encoded protein is CASSDRGNEKLFF.

This clone was observed a few times. V and J are TRBV19 and TRBJ1-1; D gene unclear. Per germline, CDR1 LNHDA and CDR2 SQIVND (reference sequence). Trimming stripped 9 bases from V and 10 bases from J, with 12 bases between. The CDR3 is made up of 10 amino acids. The CDR3 loop reads CASPRIRAFF. Here the CDR3 DNA reads TGTGCCAGCCCACGGATAAGAGCTTTCTTT.

The chain has TRBV6-6 and TRBJ2-2; TRBD2 agrees at 8 bases. The CDR3 is made up of 13 amino acids. The ends lost 10 bases at V and 6 bases at J; junction bases unmatched: 7. Germline loops: CDR1 MNHNY, CDR2 SVGAGI (reference sequence). CDR3 in DNA: TGTGCCACCCAGGAGCGGGAGCCCGGGGAGCTGTTTTTT. Amino acid sequence: CATQEREPGELFF.

This chain connects TRBV5-1 to TRBJ2-5; D is ambiguous. Germline values: CDR1 SGHRS, CDR2 YFSETQ. V dropped 0 bases and J dropped 4 bases, with 13 bases sitting between them. The CDR3 has 15 residues. In nucleotides, the CDR3 is TGCGCCAGCAGCTTGGCAAATTTGGATGGAGAGACCCAGTACTTC. It yields the protein CASSLANLDGETQYF.

J is TRBJ1-2 and V is TRBV18; TRBD1 is a possible D gene (5 bases). CDR3 length: 16 amino acids. V lost 0 bases to trimming and J lost 4 bases, with 15 bases between them. Per germline, CDR1 KGHSH and CDR2 LQKENI. In DNA form, the CDR3 reads TGTGCCAGCTCACCACCTAACCCTCAAAGGGGCTATGGCTACACCTTC. Protein sequence: CASSPPNPQRGYGYTF.

This chain connects TRBV5-1 to TRBJ2-1; no clear D. V lost 1 base and J 7 bases, leaving 18 bases between the germline ends. Germline loops: CDR1 SGHRS, CDR2 YFSETQ. The CDR3 spans 16 residues. The CDR3 loop is CASSLTEPTGSNEQFF. In DNA form, the CDR3 reads TGCGCCAGCAGCTTGACAGAACCTACCGGATCGAATGAGCAGTTCTTC.